A single sample is the source of the 6 T cell receptor beta chains below, sequenced in a study of cytomegalovirus exposure and HLA in healthy donors. PCR involved 60 Vbeta and 13 Jbeta primers. Clones were sequenced by immunoSEQ multiplex PCR, and TCRdb holds only the in-frame ones, with some missing. The table records approximately 160,000 clones, around 79% of them present only once. Sequenced input: PBMCs. The source of these receptors is a man aged 25 to 45 in good health and CMV-seropositive.

The chain joins TRBV7-2 to TRBJ2-7; TRBD2 aligns across 7 bases. V gave up 1 base and J gave up 0 bases; unmatched junction bases: 3. Germline V CDR1 and CDR2: SGHTA, FQGNSA. The CDR3 is 15 residues long. The CDR3 loop reads CASSLGGGSSYEQYF. CDR3 coding DNA: TGTGCCAGCAGCTTAGGGGGGGGTAGCTCCTACGAGCAGTACTTC.

The V call is TRBV30, the J call TRBJ1-6; no definite D call. The V gene's germline CDR1 is GTSNPN and CDR2 SVGIG (reference sequence). Trimming took off 4 bases at V and 4 bases at J, with 17 bases between the two ends. The CDR3 spans 16 residues. CDR3 loop: CAWKRDIRAYNSPLHF. In DNA form, the CDR3 reads TGTGCCTGGAAGAGAGACATTCGCGCGTATAATTCACCCCTCCACTTT.

This clone was detected only a few times. This chain connects TRBV4-1 to TRBJ2-7, with 8 bases lining up with TRBD2. V shed 3 bases and J 2 bases; nucleotides not matched to a gene: 9. Germline assignment: CDR1 MGHRA and CDR2 YSYEKL. This CDR3 is built from 16 residues. DNA of the CDR3: TGCGCCAGCAGCCAGTATTTAGCGGGGCAACCCTACGAGCAGTACTTC. Translating it yields CASSQYLAGQPYEQYF.

The chain has TRBV5-1 and TRBJ2-3; the D gene is possibly TRBD2 (5 bases). V was trimmed by 2 bases and J by 5 bases, leaving 18 bases between them. This CDR3 has 16 amino acids. Per the germline V gene, CDR1 is SGHRS and CDR2 is YFSETQ. CDR3 coding DNA: TGCGCCAGCAGCTTAGGGATAGACCCGCGGGTAGATACGCAGTATTTT. Its protein is CASSLGIDPRVDTQYF.

The V and J genes are TRBV7-2 and TRBJ2-1, with D maybe TRBD2 (5 bases). The CDR3 length is 13 residues. Germline CDR1 SGHTA, CDR2 FQGNSA. The V and J ends lost 1 base and 7 bases respectively, with 8 bases between them. CDR3 sequence (DNA): TGTGCCAGCAGCTTAGTCGGCGGGAATGAGCAGTTCTTC. This encodes CASSLVGGNEQFF.

This chain links TRBV5-5 with TRBJ2-7; D call uncertain. The CDR3 contains 16 residues. V was cut by 4 bases and J by 0 bases, with 17 bases left in between. The germline gives CDR1 SGHKS, CDR2 YYEKEE (reference sequence). The CDR3 sequence is CASSLTTISLSYEQYF. CDR3 DNA: TGTGCCAGCAGCCTAACCACTATCTCCCTCTCCTACGAGCAGTACTTC.